This TCR beta chain was profiled in a study of T cells in tumors after PD-1 blockade. About the research overall: Mean per blood sample: about 110,000 templates (about 24,000-290,000), 36,536 unique clonotypes. Findings and caveats of the study: Peripheral recruitment is suggested, as some novel exhausted tumor clones were in pre-treatment blood.

This clone has just a few counts. Antigen: not known. Genomic DNA template from tumor biopsies or peripheral blood, roughly 616 ng to 6,500 ng input. Assay used: immunoSEQ multiplex PCR; TCRdb lists only in-frame clones, some missing. The sample gives around 60,000 clones, around 80% of which show up once; under 15% is in the top ten. Source: PBMCs, taken before anti-PD-1 treatment. The sequence came from a human donor with basal cell carcinoma.

The CDR3 loop reads CASSPSVGQSSGNTIYF. The DNA of the CDR3 is TGTGCCAGCTCACCTTCGGTCGGACAGTCCTCTGGAAACACCATATATTTT. The gene calls are TRBV18 and TRBJ1-3, with D possibly being TRBD1 (6 bases). Germline V gene sequence: CDR1 KGHSH, CDR2 LQKENI. V was pared by 3 bases and J by 0 bases, with 15 bases between. There are 17 residues in the CDR3.